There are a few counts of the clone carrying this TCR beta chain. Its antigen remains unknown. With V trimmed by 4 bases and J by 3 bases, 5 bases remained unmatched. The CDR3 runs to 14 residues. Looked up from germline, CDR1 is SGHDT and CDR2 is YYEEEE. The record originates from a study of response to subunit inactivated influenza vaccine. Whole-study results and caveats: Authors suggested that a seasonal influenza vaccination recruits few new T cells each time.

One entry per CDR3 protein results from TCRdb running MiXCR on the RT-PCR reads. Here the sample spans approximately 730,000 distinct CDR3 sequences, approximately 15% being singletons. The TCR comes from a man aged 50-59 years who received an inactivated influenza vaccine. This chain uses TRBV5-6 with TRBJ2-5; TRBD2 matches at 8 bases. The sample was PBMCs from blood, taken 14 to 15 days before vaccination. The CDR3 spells CASSPLAVEETQYF. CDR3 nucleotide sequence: TGTGCCAGCAGCCCACTAGCGGTTGAAGAGACCCAGTACTTC.